Listed below are T cell receptor beta chains from one sample, sequenced in a study of early T cells in non-severe SARS-CoV-2 infection. TCRdb itself ran the 5' RACE reads through MiXCR, one entry per CDR3 protein. The sample carries 50,000 to 55,000 distinct CDR3 sequences, roughly 9.3% recorded once. Material for sequencing was whole blood. All receptors come from an adult who was a healthcare worker with PCR-confirmed SARS-CoV-2 infection or an uninfected control (not recorded which). Each CDR3 is given with its conserved first and last residue. D genes are given only for firm matches. Rows give clone size only sometimes, using once, few, many, or a class for an expanded clone.

clone_size	j_call	v_call	d_call	cdr3_nt	cdr3_aa
medium-sized	TRBJ2-1	TRBV7-6	TRBD2	TGTGCCAGCAGCTTATCCGGGACTAGCGGTTACAATGAGCAGTTCTTC	CASSLSGTSGYNEQFF
many	TRBJ1-2	TRBV6-1	TRBD1	TGTGCCAGCATGGGGGGACAGGGGCTCGGTGGCTACACCTTC	CASMGGQGLGGYTF
many	TRBJ2-7	TRBV29-1	TRBD2	TGCAGCGTTGAATCTAGCGGGAGTTTCAACGAGCAGTACTTC	CSVESSGSFNEQYF
few	TRBJ2-1	TRBV7-2	.	TGTGCCAGCACCAGGTCCCGGGGTTACTATGAGCAGTTCTTC	CASTRSRGYYEQFF
.	TRBJ1-2	TRBV7-2	.	TGTGCCAGCAGCTTAGCGAAGGGGCCCTATGGCTACACCTTC	CASSLAKGPYGYTF
many	TRBJ2-7	TRBV15	TRBD1	TGTGCCACCAGCAGAGTAGGGGGGACAGGGGGCGCCGAGCAGTACTTC	CATSRVGGTGGAEQYF
few	TRBJ1-2	TRBV19	.	TGTGCCAGTAAATCGAAAACGGCTGATGGCTACACCTTC	CASKSKTADGYTF
many	TRBJ2-1	TRBV5-1	.	TGCGCCAGCAGCGAGGACTCATACAATGAGCAGTTCTTC	CASSEDSYNEQFF
.	TRBJ2-3	TRBV6-2/TRBV6-3	.	TGTGCCAGCAGTTACTCCGGCAGTTATGGCACAGATACGCAGTATTTT	CASSYSGSYGTDTQYF
few	TRBJ2-7	TRBV11-2	.	TGTGCCAGCAGCTTAGAGTCGAAGGGCGAGCAGTACTTC	CASSLESKGEQYF
.	TRBJ1-1	TRBV30	.	TGTGCCTGGAGTGTACGGGTCACAAACACTGAAGCTTTCTTT	CAWSVRVTNTEAFF
many	TRBJ1-1	TRBV29-1	TRBD1	TGCAGCGTCGAAACAGGGGGCTCGGCTGGAGCTTTCTTT	CSVETGGSAGAFF
.	TRBJ2-1	TRBV6-5	.	TGTGCCAGCAGTCAGGGAAGGGGGTACAATGAGCAGTTCTTC	CASSQGRGYNEQFF
many	TRBJ2-1	TRBV29-1	.	TGCAGCGCCCAAGCGTCCGGCGGGAATAAGAGACACAATGAGCAGTTCTTC	CSAQASGGNKRHNEQFF
many	TRBJ2-7	TRBV15	.	TGTGCCACCAGCGAATATCAGACCTACGAGCAGTACTTC	CATSEYQTYEQYF
few	TRBJ2-3	TRBV4-3	TRBD2	TGCGCCAGCAGCCAGGCCGGGACTAGTCCCACAGATACGCAGTATTTT	CASSQAGTSPTDTQYF
many	TRBJ1-1	TRBV20-1	.	TGCAGTGCTAGCCGGGGGGGAGCTTTCTTT	CSASRGGAFF
.	TRBJ2-7	TRBV7-6	TRBD2	TGTGCCAGCAGCCCAACCCCGCGGACTAGCGGCTCCTACGAGCAGTACTTC	CASSPTPRTSGSYEQYF
few	TRBJ2-1	TRBV9	.	TGTGCCAGCAGCGTAGGGCGTCGGAATGAGCAGTTCTTC	CASSVGRRNEQFF
.	TRBJ2-2	TRBV7-2	.	TGTGCCAGCCGAGACGGGAGTTCGGACACCGGGGAGCTGTTTTTT	CASRDGSSDTGELFF
many	TRBJ2-2	TRBV25-1	TRBD2	TGTGCCAGCAGTGATCTGTTGGCGGGAGAGATTGGAGGCACCGGGGAGCTGTTTTTT	CASSDLLAGEIGGTGELFF
few	TRBJ2-1	TRBV6-2/TRBV6-3	.	TGTGCCAGCAGTTATAGGGGGACTCCCTACAATGAGCAGTTCTTC	CASSYRGTPYNEQFF
.	TRBJ2-7	TRBV20-1	TRBD2	TGCAGTGCACCAAGGCCCGGGAGGAGCTCCTACGAGCAGTACTTC	CSAPRPGRSSYEQYF
many	TRBJ1-1	TRBV7-9	.	TGTGCCAGCAGCTTAGGGACTTTTCTCGGAGTAGGGACTGAAGCTTTCTTT	CASSLGTFLGVGTEAFF